This TCR beta chain was sequenced in a study of shared clonotypes between healthy human individuals. Caucasian adults residing in Nashville, Tennessee made up all the donors. The CDR3 consists of 16 residues. CDR1 is SGHAT and CDR2 is FQNNGV in the germline V gene. With V trimmed by 5 bases and J by 3 bases, 12 bases remained unmatched. Some clones are missing from TCRdb's copy, which holds only in-frame ones; the method was immunoSEQ multiplex PCR. The sample carries roughly 2.2 million clones, under 95% recorded once. This clone was picked up one time. The antigen is unknown. Findings of the study overall: Sharing of clonotypes among donors was expected to vary with sequencing depth.

The genes are TRBV11-2 and TRBJ2-7; 8 bases agree with TRBD2. The clonotype comes from a man between 18 and 29 years old in good health. Some clones in this sample may be carry-over from other donors' samples. The sample taken for sequencing was naive CD4+ T cells from PBMCs. Subset noted: CD45RA+ positively selected. DNA of the CDR3: TGTGCCAGCAGCCCAGCGAGGGGACTAGTTTTCTACGAGCAGTACTTC. Translation: CASSPARGLVFYEQYF. The full variable domain, rest sourced from reference TRBV11-2 and TRBJ2-7, is EAGVAQSPRYKIIEKRQSVAFWCNPISGHATLYWYQQILGQGPKLLIQFQNNGVVDDSQLPKDRFSAERLKGVDSTLKIQPAKLEDSAVYLCASSPARGLVFYEQYFGPGTRLTVT.